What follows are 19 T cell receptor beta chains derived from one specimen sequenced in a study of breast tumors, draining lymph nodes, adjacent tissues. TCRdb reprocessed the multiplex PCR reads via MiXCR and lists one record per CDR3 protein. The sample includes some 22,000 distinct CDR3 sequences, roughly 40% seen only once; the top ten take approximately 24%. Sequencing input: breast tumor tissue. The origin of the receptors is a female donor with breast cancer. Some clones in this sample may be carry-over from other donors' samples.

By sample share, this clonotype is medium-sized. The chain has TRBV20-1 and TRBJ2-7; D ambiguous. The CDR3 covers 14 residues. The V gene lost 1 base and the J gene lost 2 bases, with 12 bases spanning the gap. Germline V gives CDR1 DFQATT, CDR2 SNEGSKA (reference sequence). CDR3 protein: CSARGRGPPYEQYF. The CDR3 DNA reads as TGCAGTGCTAGAGGGCGAGGACCCCCCTACGAGCAGTACTTC.

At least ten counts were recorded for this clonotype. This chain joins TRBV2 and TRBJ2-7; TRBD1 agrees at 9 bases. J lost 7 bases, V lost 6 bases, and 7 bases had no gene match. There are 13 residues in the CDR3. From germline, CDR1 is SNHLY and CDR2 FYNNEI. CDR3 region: CASRVQGAGEQYF. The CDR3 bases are TGTGCCAGCAGGGTACAGGGGGCAGGTGAGCAGTACTTC.

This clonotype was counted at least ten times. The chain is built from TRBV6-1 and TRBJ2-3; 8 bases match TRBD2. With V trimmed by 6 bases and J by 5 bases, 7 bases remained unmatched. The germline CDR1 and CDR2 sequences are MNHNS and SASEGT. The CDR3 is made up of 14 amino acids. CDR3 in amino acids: CASSPGGDLDTQYF. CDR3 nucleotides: TGTGCCAGCAGCCCCGGGGGGGACCTAGATACGCAGTATTTT.

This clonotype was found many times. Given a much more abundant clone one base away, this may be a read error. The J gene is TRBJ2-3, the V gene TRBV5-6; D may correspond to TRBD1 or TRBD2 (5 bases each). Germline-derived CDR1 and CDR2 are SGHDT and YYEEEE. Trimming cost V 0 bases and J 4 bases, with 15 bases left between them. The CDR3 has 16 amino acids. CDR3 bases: TGTGCCAGCAGCTTGGAGGGGTCCATCGGGGCAGATACGCAGTATTTT. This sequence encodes CASSLEGSIGADTQYF.

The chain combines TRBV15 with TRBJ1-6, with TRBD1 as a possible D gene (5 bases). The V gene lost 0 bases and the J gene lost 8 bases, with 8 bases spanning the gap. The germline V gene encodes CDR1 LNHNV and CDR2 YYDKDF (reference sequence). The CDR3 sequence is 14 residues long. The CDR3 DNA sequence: TGTGCCACCAGCAGAGATGGGGGAGATTCACCCCTCCACTTT. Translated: CATSRDGGDSPLHF. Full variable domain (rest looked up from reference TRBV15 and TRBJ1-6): DAMVIQNPRYQVTQFGKPVTLSCSQTLNHNVMYWYQQKSSQAPKLLFHYYDKDFNNEADTPDNFQSRRPNTSFCFLDIRSPGLGDTAMYLCATSRDGGDSPLHFGNGTRLTVT.

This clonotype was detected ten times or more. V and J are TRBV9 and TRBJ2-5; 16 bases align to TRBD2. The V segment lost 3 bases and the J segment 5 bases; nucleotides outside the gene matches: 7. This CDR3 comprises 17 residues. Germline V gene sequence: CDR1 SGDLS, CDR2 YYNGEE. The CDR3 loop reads CASSGGLAGGRGETQYF. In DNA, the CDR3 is TGTGCCAGCAGCGGGGGACTAGCGGGAGGGAGAGGGGAGACCCAGTACTTC.

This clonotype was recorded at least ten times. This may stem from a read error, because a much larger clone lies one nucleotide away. The DNA for the CDR3 is TGTGCCAGCAGCCCCCAGGATCAAGCGACCCAGTACTTC. It yields the protein CASSPQDQATQYF. This sequence joins TRBV11-3 and TRBJ2-5; D gene unclear. The V gene's germline CDR1 is SGHNT and CDR2 YENEEA. This CDR3 region has 13 residues.

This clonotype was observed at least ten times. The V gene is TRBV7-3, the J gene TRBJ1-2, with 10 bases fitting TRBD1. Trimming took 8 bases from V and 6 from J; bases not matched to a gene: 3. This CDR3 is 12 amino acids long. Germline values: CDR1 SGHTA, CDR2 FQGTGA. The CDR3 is CASGTGADGYTF. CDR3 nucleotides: TGTGCCAGCGGGACAGGGGCAGATGGCTACACCTTC. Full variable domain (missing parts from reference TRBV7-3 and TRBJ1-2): GAGVSQTPSNKVTEKGKYVELRCDPISGHTALYWYRQSLGQGPEFLIYFQGTGAADDSGLPNDRFFAVRPEGSVSTLKIQRTERGDSAVYLCASGTGADGYTFGSGTRLTVV.

The CDR3 DNA is TGCAGCGTTGAAGTTTCGGGGGATGGTGAAGCTTTCTTT. It translates to CSVEVSGDGEAFF. The rearrangement joins TRBV29-1 to TRBJ1-1, with a weak D call TRBD1 (5 bases). The V gene lost 1 base and the J gene lost 7 bases, with 13 bases spanning the gap. This CDR3 has 13 amino acids. In germline, CDR1 is SQVTM, CDR2 ANQGSEA. The full variable domain, rest sourced from reference TRBV29-1 and TRBJ1-1, is SAVISQKPSRDICQRGTSLTIQCQVDSQVTMMFWYRQQPGQSLTLIATANQGSEATYESGFVIDKFPISRPNLTFSTLTVSNMSPEDSSIYLCSVEVSGDGEAFFGQGTRLTVV.

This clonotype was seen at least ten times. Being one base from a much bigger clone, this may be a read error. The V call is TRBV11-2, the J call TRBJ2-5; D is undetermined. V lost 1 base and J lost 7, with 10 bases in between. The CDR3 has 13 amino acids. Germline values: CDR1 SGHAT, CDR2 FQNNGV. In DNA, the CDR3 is TGTGCCAGCAGCTTAGGGGGTGAAGCGACCCAGTACTTC. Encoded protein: CASSLGGEATQYF.

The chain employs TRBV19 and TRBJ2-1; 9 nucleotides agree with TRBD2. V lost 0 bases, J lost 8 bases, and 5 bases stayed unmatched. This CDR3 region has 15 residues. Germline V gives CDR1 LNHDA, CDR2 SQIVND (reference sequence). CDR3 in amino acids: CASSIERGGTYEQFF. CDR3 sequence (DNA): TGTGCCAGTAGTATAGAGCGGGGGGGCACCTATGAGCAGTTCTTC.

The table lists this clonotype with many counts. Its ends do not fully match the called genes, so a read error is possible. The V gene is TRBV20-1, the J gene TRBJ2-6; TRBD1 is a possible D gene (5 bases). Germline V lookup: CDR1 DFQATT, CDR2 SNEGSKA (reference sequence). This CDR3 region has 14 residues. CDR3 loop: CSAAEDTGATVLTF. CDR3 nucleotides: TGCAGTGCCGCTGAAGACACTGGGGCCACCGTCCTGACTTTC.

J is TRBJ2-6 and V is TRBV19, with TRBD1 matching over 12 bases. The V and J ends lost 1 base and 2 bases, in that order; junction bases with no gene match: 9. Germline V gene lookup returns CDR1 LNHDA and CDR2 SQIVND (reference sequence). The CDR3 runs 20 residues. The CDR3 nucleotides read TGTGCCAGTAGTATAGCGGGGACCGGGACAGGGGGCCCTGGGGCCAACGTCCTGACTTTC. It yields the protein CASSIAGTGTGGPGANVLTF. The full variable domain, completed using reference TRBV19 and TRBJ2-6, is DGGITQSPKYLFRKEGQNVTLSCEQNLNHDAMYWYRQDPGQGLRLIYYSQIVNDFQKGDIAEGYSVSREKKESFPLTVTSAQKNPTAFYLCASSIAGTGTGGPGANVLTFGAGSRLTVL.

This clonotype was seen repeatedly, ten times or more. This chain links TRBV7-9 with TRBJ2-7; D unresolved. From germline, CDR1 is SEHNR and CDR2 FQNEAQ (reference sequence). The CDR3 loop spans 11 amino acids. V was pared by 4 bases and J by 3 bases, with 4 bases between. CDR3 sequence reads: CASSSIYEQYF. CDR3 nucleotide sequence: TGTGCCAGCAGCTCCATCTACGAGCAGTACTTC.

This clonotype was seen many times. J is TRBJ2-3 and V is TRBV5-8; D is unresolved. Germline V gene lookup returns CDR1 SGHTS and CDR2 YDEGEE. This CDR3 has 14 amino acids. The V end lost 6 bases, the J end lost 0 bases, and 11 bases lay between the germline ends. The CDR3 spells CASNYGQSTDTQYF. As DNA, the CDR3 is TGTGCCAGCAACTACGGGCAGAGCACAGATACGCAGTATTTT.

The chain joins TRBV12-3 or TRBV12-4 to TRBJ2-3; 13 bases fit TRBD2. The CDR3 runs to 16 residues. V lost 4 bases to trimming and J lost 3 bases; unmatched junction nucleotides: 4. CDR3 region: CASSSTSGGATDTQYF. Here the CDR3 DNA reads TGTGCCAGCAGTTCAACTAGCGGGGGGGCGACAGATACGCAGTATTTT.

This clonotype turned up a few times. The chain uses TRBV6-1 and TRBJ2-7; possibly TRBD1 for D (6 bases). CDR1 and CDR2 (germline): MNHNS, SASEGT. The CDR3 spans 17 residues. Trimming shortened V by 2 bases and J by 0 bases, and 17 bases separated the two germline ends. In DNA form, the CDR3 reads TGTGCCAGCAGTGAAAAGGGTAGGACAGCCTACTCCTACGAGCAGTACTTC. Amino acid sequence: CASSEKGRTAYSYEQYF.

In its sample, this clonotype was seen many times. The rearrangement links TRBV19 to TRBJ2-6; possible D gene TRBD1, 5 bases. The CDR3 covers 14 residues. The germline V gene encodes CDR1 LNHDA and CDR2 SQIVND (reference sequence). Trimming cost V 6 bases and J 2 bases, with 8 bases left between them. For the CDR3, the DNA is TGTGCCAGTAGCCCCAGGGCTGGGGCCAACGTCCTGACTTTC. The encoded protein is CASSPRAGANVLTF.

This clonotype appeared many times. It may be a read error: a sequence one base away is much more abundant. The CDR3 loop reads CASSLVASGSAYEQYF. DNA for the CDR3: TGCGCCAGCAGCTTGGTAGCTAGCGGGAGCGCCTACGAGCAGTACTTC. The chain employs TRBV5-1 and TRBJ2-7; 10 nucleotides match TRBD2. The CDR3 contains 16 residues. V lost 0 bases and J lost 2; bases outside the gene matches: 5. Germline loops: CDR1 SGHRS, CDR2 YFSETQ.